These 26 T cell receptor beta chains came from one sample sequenced in a study of cytomegalovirus exposure and HLA in healthy donors. 60 Vbeta and 13 Jbeta primers were used in PCR. The data were produced by immunoSEQ multiplex PCR, yet TCRdb's version contains in-frame clones alone and is incomplete. This repertoire shows 160,000 or so clones, around 78% found once; its top ten account for around 1%. The source material was PBMCs. The receptors were sampled from a woman between 40 and 50 years old in good health and CMV-seronegative.

V is TRBV10-3 and J is TRBJ1-4; 7 nucleotides agree with TRBD1. Germline V gene lookup returns CDR1 ENHRY and CDR2 SYGVKD. The J segment lost 5 bases and the V segment lost 2 bases, leaving 5 bases of the junction unmatched. The CDR3 sequence is 15 residues long. The CDR3 sequence is CAISEGDRENEKLFF. For the CDR3, the DNA is TGTGCCATCAGTGAGGGAGACAGGGAGAATGAAAAACTGTTTTTT.

This clone was seen a few times. The V and J genes are TRBV9 and TRBJ2-2, with D tentatively TRBD2 (6 bases). CDR3 length equals 15 residues. V dropped 4 bases and J dropped 0 bases, with 10 bases sitting between them. CDR1 SGDLS and CDR2 YYNGEE come from the germline V gene. This CDR3 is CASSLGTSNTGELFF. DNA for the CDR3: TGTGCCAGCAGCCTTGGGACTTCGAACACCGGGGAGCTGTTTTTT.

The J gene is TRBJ1-1, the V gene TRBV18; D call uncertain. The germline V gene has CDR1 KGHSH and CDR2 LQKENI. V gave up 3 bases and J gave up 3 bases, with 8 bases separating them. CDR3 length equals 13 residues. The CDR3 DNA sequence: TGTGCCAGCTCACCGGTTCAGGACACTGAAGCTTTCTTT. This encodes CASSPVQDTEAFF.

This chain uses TRBV7-6 with TRBJ2-7; D not resolved. Germline loops: CDR1 SGHVS, CDR2 FNYEAQ. Between the trimmed V and J ends, which lost 2 bases and 1 base, there was a span of 15 bases. The CDR3 is made up of 16 amino acids. CDR3 residues: CASSLRLYLTSYEQYF. The CDR3 region has the DNA TGTGCCAGCAGCTTACGCCTATACTTGACATCCTACGAGCAGTACTTC.

This rearrangement joins TRBV27 to TRBJ1-2; TRBD1 matches 7 bases. CDR1 and CDR2 from the germline V gene are MNHEY and SMNVEV (reference sequence). Trimming took 3 bases from V and 2 from J; bases not matched to a gene: 3. This CDR3 spans 14 amino acids. The CDR3 region has the DNA TGTGCCAGCAGTTTTATACAGGGGAACTATGGCTACACCTTC. Amino acid sequence: CASSFIQGNYGYTF.

The rearrangement links TRBV28 to TRBJ1-5; D perhaps matches TRBD1 (6 bases). Germline V gene sequence: CDR1 MDHEN, CDR2 SYDVKM. This CDR3 contains 14 residues. Trimming removed 4 bases from V and 7 bases from J, with 14 bases in between. The CDR3 sequence: CASSSSQGIQPQHF. The CDR3 DNA reads as TGTGCCAGCAGTTCTTCTCAGGGGATCCAGCCCCAGCATTTT.

This clone was found a few times. The chain has TRBV5-1 and TRBJ1-1; D perhaps matches TRBD1 (5 bases). The CDR3 has 17 amino acids. Germline values: CDR1 SGHRS, CDR2 YFSETQ. With 4 bases removed from V and 8 bases from J, the gap between germline ends came to 27 bases. This chain's CDR3 is CASSPNPNTGLGSEAFF. The CDR3 DNA sequence: TGCGCCAGCAGCCCGAATCCCAACACAGGCCTTGGAAGCGAAGCTTTCTTT.

The V call is TRBV4-2, the J call TRBJ1-1; 7 positions agree with TRBD1. Losses at the gene ends were 2 bases for V and 2 bases for J; bases not matched to a gene: 2. The germline V gene has CDR1 LGHNA and CDR2 YNFKEQ. The CDR3 has 14 amino acids. As DNA, the CDR3 is TGTGCCAGCAGCCAAAGGACAGGAAACACTGAAGCTTTCTTT. Translation: CASSQRTGNTEAFF.

The chain employs TRBV9 and TRBJ1-1, with 8 bases matching TRBD1. Germline trimming cut 4 bases from V and 1 base from J; bases unmatched to any gene: 6. Germline lookup yields CDR1 SGDLS and CDR2 YYNGEE. The CDR3 has 15 amino acids. The CDR3 DNA follows: TGTGCCAGCAGCCCCCGACAGGGGAAGAACACTGAAGCTTTCTTT. Residues: CASSPRQGKNTEAFF.

The J gene is TRBJ2-2, the V gene TRBV5-1, with 7 bases lining up with TRBD1. Germline V gene data show CDR1 as SGHRS and CDR2 as YFSETQ. The junction had 8 bases not matched to a gene; V was cut back by 4 bases and J by 8 bases. This CDR3 spans 14 amino acids. CDR3 protein: CASSTGQVEGELFF. DNA for the CDR3: TGCGCCAGCAGCACCGGACAGGTAGAGGGGGAGCTGTTTTTT.

The chain employs TRBV7-9 and TRBJ2-3; 16 nucleotides align to TRBD2. The germline CDR1 and CDR2 sequences are SEHNR and FQNEAQ (reference sequence). Germline trimming cut 4 bases from V and 3 bases from J; bases unmatched to any gene: 1. The CDR3 sequence is 16 residues long. The CDR3 DNA is TGTGCCAGCAGCTCGGGACTAGCGGGAGGGACAGATACGCAGTATTTT. As protein: CASSSGLAGGTDTQYF.

The chain couples TRBV5-1 to TRBJ2-5, with 8 bases aligning to TRBD2. V lost 2 bases and J lost 7; bases outside the gene matches: 10. This CDR3 contains 15 residues. Germline V lookup: CDR1 SGHRS, CDR2 YFSETQ. The CDR3 sequence: CASSFRREGGGTQYF. The CDR3 bases are TGCGCCAGCAGCTTCCGTCGGGAGGGCGGAGGGACCCAGTACTTC. The variable domain in full, with the rest retrieved from reference TRBV5-1 and TRBJ2-5, is KAGVTQTPRYLIKTRGQQVTLSCSPISGHRSVSWYQQTPGQGLQFLFEYFSETQRNKGNFPGRFSGRQFSNSRSEMNVSTLELGDSALYLCASSFRREGGGTQYFGPGTRLLVL.

The sample holds a few counts of this clone. The V and J genes are TRBV5-1 and TRBJ1-2, with 7 bases fitting TRBD1. This CDR3 is built from 16 residues. The germline CDR1 and CDR2 sequences are SGHRS and YFSETQ. V gave up 1 base and J gave up 2 bases; unmatched junction bases: 8. CDR3 DNA sequence: TGCGCCAGCAGCTTGTCTCCGGACAGGACAAACTATGGCTACACCTTC. Amino acids: CASSLSPDRTNYGYTF.

The chain uses TRBV5-4 and TRBJ2-2; 7 nucleotides line up with TRBD1. The V and J ends lost 4 bases and 7 bases, in that order; junction bases with no gene match: 7. Germline lookup yields CDR1 SGHNT and CDR2 YYREEE (reference sequence). CDR3 length: 14 amino acids. The chain's CDR3 is CASSPSRGIGELFF. The DNA of the CDR3 is TGTGCCAGCAGCCCCTCCAGGGGGATCGGGGAGCTGTTTTTT.

As to this clone: The junction departs from germline at one end; a sequencing error may be responsible. The chain couples TRBV7-8 to TRBJ1-4; no reliable D call. This CDR3 is 15 amino acids long. From germline, CDR1 is SGHVS and CDR2 FQNEAQ. The CDR3 DNA is TGTGCCAGCAGCTTAATGCAGCCCGGAGATGAAAACCTGTTTTTT. Translating it yields CASSLMQPGDENLFF.

The V and J genes are TRBV5-1 and TRBJ2-6, with D unresolved. This CDR3 is 14 amino acids long. The V end was cut by 0 bases, the J end by 3 bases, with 4 bases between. Germline CDR1 SGHRS, CDR2 YFSETQ. The CDR3 loop reads CASSLGSGANVLTF. As DNA, the CDR3 is TGCGCCAGCAGCTTGGGTAGTGGGGCCAACGTCCTGACTTTC. The full variable domain, its missing parts supplied by reference TRBV5-1 and TRBJ2-6, is KAGVTQTPRYLIKTRGQQVTLSCSPISGHRSVSWYQQTPGQGLQFLFEYFSETQRNKGNFPGRFSGRQFSNSRSEMNVSTLELGDSALYLCASSLGSGANVLTFGAGSRLTVL.

The rearrangement uses TRBV15 and TRBJ1-4; D is possibly TRBD1 (5 bases). CDR1 is LNHNV, CDR2 YYDKDF, per germline (reference sequence). Trimming stripped 0 bases from V and 0 bases from J, with 17 bases between. This CDR3 comprises 19 residues. As DNA, the CDR3 is TGTGCCACCAGCAGAGATCAGGGAAGGGGAAGTGCAACTAATGAAAAACTGTTTTTT. It encodes CATSRDQGRGSATNEKLFF.

The genes are TRBV5-1 and TRBJ1-1; 8 nucleotides align to TRBD1. With 2 bases clipped from V and 8 bases from J, the junction kept 8 bases outside the gene matches. The CDR3 contains 14 residues. In germline, CDR1 is SGHRS, CDR2 YFSETQ. CDR3 in amino acids: CASSFLTGEGEAFF. The CDR3 nucleotides are TGCGCCAGCAGCTTCCTGACAGGGGAAGGGGAAGCTTTCTTT. The complete variable domain, with remaining parts taken from reference TRBV5-1 and TRBJ1-1, reads KAGVTQTPRYLIKTRGQQVTLSCSPISGHRSVSWYQQTPGQGLQFLFEYFSETQRNKGNFPGRFSGRQFSNSRSEMNVSTLELGDSALYLCASSFLTGEGEAFFGQGTRLTVV.

This rearrangement joins TRBV27 to TRBJ1-2; 9 bases match TRBD1. Germline V CDR1 and CDR2: MNHEY, SMNVEV (reference sequence). J was trimmed by 2 bases and V by 5 bases; bases with no gene match: 9. The CDR3 length is 16 residues. The CDR3 sequence is CASSPLGDRENYGYTF. For the CDR3, the DNA is TGTGCCAGCAGTCCTCTGGGGGACAGGGAGAACTATGGCTACACCTTC.

This rearrangement joins TRBV6-5 to TRBJ2-7, with a tentative D call TRBD1 (5 bases). V gave up 10 bases and J gave up 4 bases, with 11 bases separating them. Germline V gene sequence: CDR1 MNHEY, CDR2 SVGAGI. The CDR3 loop spans 11 amino acids. The CDR3 spells CAISKGYEQYF. The DNA for the CDR3 is TGTGCCATCTCAAAGGGGTACGAGCAGTACTTC.

This sequence joins TRBV11-3 and TRBJ2-7, with a tentative D call TRBD1 (5 bases). V lost 5 bases and J 3 bases, leaving 14 bases between the germline ends. CDR3 length: 14 residues. The germline V gene has CDR1 SGHNT and CDR2 YENEEA. The CDR3, as DNA: TGTGCCAGCAGCCCTCGGGCAGGGAACTACGAGCAGTACTTC. Translated: CASSPRAGNYEQYF.

This clone was picked up one time. CDR3 in amino acids: CSVALGRVDPGGYTF. The CDR3 nucleotides are TGCAGCGTTGCCCTTGGGAGGGTGGACCCGGGTGGCTACACCTTC. This sequence joins TRBV29-1 and TRBJ1-2; D remains unclear. The V end was cut by 4 bases, the J end by 7 bases, with 22 bases between. CDR1 SQVTM and CDR2 ANQGSEA come from the germline V gene. The CDR3 covers 15 residues.

The chain has TRBV28 and TRBJ2-7; 7 bases agree with TRBD2. From germline, CDR1 is MDHEN and CDR2 SYDVKM. J gave up 5 bases and V 5 bases, and 12 bases lay outside the gene matches. The CDR3 contains 15 residues. The CDR3 loop reads CASSTPGGGENEQYF. Written as DNA, the CDR3 is TGTGCCAGCAGTACCCCTGGGGGAGGGGAGAACGAGCAGTACTTC.

The V and J genes are TRBV13 and TRBJ2-5; D is uncertain. CDR3 length: 14 residues. V was trimmed by 0 bases and J by 3 bases, leaving 8 bases between them. The germline CDR1 and CDR2 sequences are PRHDT and FYEKMQ (reference sequence). The CDR3 spells CASSLGRREETQYF. CDR3 sequence (DNA): TGTGCCAGCAGCTTAGGTCGGAGAGAAGAGACCCAGTACTTC.

This clone was detected only once. DNA of the CDR3: TGCAGCGGACGGACAGGGCAAGAGACCCAGTACTTC. Translation: CSGRTGQETQYF. This chain links TRBV29-1 with TRBJ2-5; 8 positions agree with TRBD1. J lost 2 bases, V lost 7 bases, and 3 bases had no gene match. CDR1 and CDR2 (germline): SQVTM, ANQGSEA. This CDR3 has 12 amino acids.

The chain uses TRBV27 and TRBJ2-1; D is uncertain. The germline gives CDR1 MNHEY, CDR2 SMNVEV (reference sequence). V lost 4 bases, J lost 0 bases, and 13 bases lay in between. The CDR3 is 16 amino acids. CDR3 sequence: CASSSPPLSSYNEQFF. The DNA of the CDR3 is TGTGCCAGCAGTTCGCCCCCTTTGAGCTCCTACAATGAGCAGTTCTTC.